The 32 T cell receptor beta chains in this list originate from one sample, sequenced in a study of early T cells in non-severe SARS-CoV-2 infection. Using its own MiXCR run on the 5' RACE reads, TCRdb lists one record per CDR3 protein. The sample yields over 50,000 distinct CDR3 sequences, around 8.3% seen once. Sequenced material: whole blood, taken at baseline. The receptors were gathered from an adult who was a healthcare worker with PCR-confirmed SARS-CoV-2 infection or an uninfected control (not recorded which).

In DNA form, the CDR3 reads TGTGCCAGCAGTGAGGGCAGGTTCTACGAGCAGTACTTC. It is translated as CASSEGRFYEQYF. The chain uses TRBV6-1 and TRBJ2-7; no definite D call. This CDR3 spans 13 amino acids. Germline lookup yields CDR1 MNHNS and CDR2 SASEGT. Between the trimmed V and J ends, which lost 3 bases and 3 bases, there was a span of 9 bases.

The table lists this clonotype with a few counts. V gene TRBV29-1 combines with J gene TRBJ2-1; 8 positions match TRBD2. The CDR3 is 13 residues long. Germline values: CDR1 SQVTM, CDR2 ANQGSEA. With V trimmed by 1 base and J by 12 bases, 8 bases remained unmatched. CDR3 amino acids: CSVEATTSGVQFF. The CDR3 DNA follows: TGCAGCGTTGAAGCTACTACTAGCGGAGTGCAGTTCTTC.

This clonotype was found many times. The V gene is TRBV7-2, the J gene TRBJ2-5; no clear D. The CDR3 runs to 13 residues. The V end was cut by 3 bases, the J end by 2 bases, with 7 bases between. Germline V gives CDR1 SGHTA, CDR2 FQGNSA. The CDR3 loop reads CASSFGGQETQYF. In DNA form, the CDR3 reads TGTGCCAGCAGCTTCGGTGGGCAAGAGACCCAGTACTTC. The full variable domain, completed using reference TRBV7-2 and TRBJ2-5, is GAGVSQSPSNKVTEKGKDVELRCDPISGHTALYWYRQSLGQGLEFLIYFQGNSAPDKSGLPSDRFSAERTGGSVSTLTIQRTQQEDSAVYLCASSFGGQETQYFGPGTRLLVL.

There are a few counts of this clonotype. The chain employs TRBV12-3 or TRBV12-4 and TRBJ2-7; 9 bases line up with TRBD1. The CDR3 is made up of 15 amino acids. Unmatched junction bases numbered 3, after V lost 1 base and J lost 2 bases. CDR3 DNA: TGTGCCAGCAGTTTAGATGGGACAGGGCCCTACGAGCAGTACTTC. Translating gives CASSLDGTGPYEQYF.

This clonotype was picked up many times. The chain has TRBV6-1 and TRBJ1-2; D uncertain. Germline V gives CDR1 MNHNS, CDR2 SASEGT. The V end lost 2 bases, the J end lost 5 bases, and 6 bases lay between the germline ends. CDR3 size: 12 residues. CDR3 nucleotide sequence: TGTGCCAGCAGTGAAAATGGATATGGCTACACCTTC. It encodes CASSENGYGYTF.

The gene calls are TRBV6-5 and TRBJ2-1; D not resolved. V lost 2 bases to trimming and J lost 8 bases, with 13 bases between them. The germline V gene has CDR1 MNHEY and CDR2 SVGAGI. This CDR3 has 14 residues. The CDR3 nucleotides read TGTGCCAGCAGTTACGGGGTGGGTTCCTATGAGCAGTTCTTC. This encodes CASSYGVGSYEQFF.

This clonotype was counted between two and nine times. This chain joins TRBV19 and TRBJ2-2; a possible D gene is TRBD1 (6 bases). Germline CDR1 and CDR2: LNHDA and SQIVND (reference sequence). The CDR3 extends over 13 amino acids. Trimming cost V 7 bases and J 6 bases, with 12 bases left between them. CDR3 sequence: CASMEQGAGELFF. As DNA, the CDR3 is TGTGCCAGTATGGAACAGGGTGCCGGGGAGCTGTTTTTT.

This clonotype came up many times. V usage is TRBV19 and J usage is TRBJ2-1; D not resolved. V was pared by 2 bases and J by 15 bases, with 17 bases between. The germline CDR1 and CDR2 sequences are LNHDA and SQIVND (reference sequence). The CDR3 spans 13 residues. CDR3 amino acids: CASSIPYVGSRFF. CDR3 nucleotides: TGTGCCAGTAGTATACCCTATGTAGGGTCGCGGTTCTTC.

This clonotype has only a few counts. The chain couples TRBV10-2 to TRBJ2-3; the D is unclear. The CDR3 runs 12 residues. Germline assignment: CDR1 WSHSY and CDR2 SAAADI. Trimming stripped 0 bases from V and 8 bases from J, with 6 bases between. CDR3 protein: CASSESASTQYF. For the CDR3, the DNA is TGCGCCAGCAGTGAGTCGGCTAGTACGCAGTATTTT.

At least ten counts were recorded for this clonotype. The CDR3 is CASSGTRNIQYF. The CDR3 bases are TGTGCCAGTAGTGGGACTAGAAACATTCAGTACTTC. The chain carries TRBV19 and TRBJ2-4; 8 nucleotides align to TRBD2. Germline trimming cut 5 bases from V and 6 bases from J; bases unmatched to any gene: 0. CDR3 length: 12 residues. The germline CDR1 and CDR2 sequences are LNHDA and SQIVND (reference sequence). Looking up the rest from reference TRBV19 and TRBJ2-4 gives the full variable domain: DGGITQSPKYLFRKEGQNVTLSCEQNLNHDAMYWYRQDPGQGLRLIYYSQIVNDFQKGDIAEGYSVSREKKESFPLTVTSAQKNPTAFYLCASSGTRNIQYFGAGTRLSVL.

This clonotype was seen a few times. The chain recombines TRBV29-1 with TRBJ2-5; no definite D call. Trimming took 4 bases from V and 3 from J, leaving 9 bases between them. Germline lookup yields CDR1 SQVTM and CDR2 ANQGSEA. The CDR3 runs to 12 residues. CDR3 nucleotides: TGCAGCGTTGGGTGGGGTAAAGAGACCCAGTACTTC. Translated, it gives CSVGWGKETQYF.

This clonotype was counted at least ten times. V and J are TRBV3-1 and TRBJ2-5, with 13 bases matching TRBD2. The CDR3 extends over 18 amino acids. Germline values: CDR1 LGHDT, CDR2 YNNKEL (reference sequence). Trimming cost V 1 base and J 6 bases; bases outside gene matches: 11. CDR3 DNA sequence: TGTGCCAGCAGCCAAGGATCTAAAGGACTAGCGGGAGTTAAGACCCAGTACTTC. As protein: CASSQGSKGLAGVKTQYF.

This clonotype showed up just a few times. This could be a read error, since a much larger clone is one nucleotide away. The V call is TRBV28, the J call TRBJ2-7; D possibly corresponds to TRBD1 (6 bases). Germline V lookup: CDR1 MDHEN, CDR2 SYDVKM. The length of the CDR3 is 13 residues. CDR3 residues: CASKRTATYERYF. CDR3 nucleotide sequence: TGTGCCAGCAAGAGGACAGCAACCTACGAGCGGTACTTC.

The sample holds a few counts of this clonotype. V usage is TRBV10-3 and J usage is TRBJ2-2; weak D call: TRBD2 (6 bases). Germline V gene data show CDR1 as ENHRY and CDR2 as SYGVKD. The CDR3 has 13 amino acids. V dropped 3 bases and J dropped 6 bases, with 8 bases sitting between them. The CDR3 region is CAISDGGAGELFF. CDR3 bases: TGTGCCATCAGTGACGGAGGGGCCGGGGAGCTGTTTTTT.

This chain uses TRBV12-3 or TRBV12-4 with TRBJ2-4; D unresolved. Trimming shortened V by 6 bases and J by 6 bases, and 9 bases separated the two germline ends. The CDR3 loop spans 12 amino acids. For the CDR3, the DNA is TGTGCCAGCAGGGAAGTAGGAAACATTCAGTACTTC. Translated, it gives CASREVGNIQYF.

In this sample, this clonotype turned up a few times. This chain joins TRBV29-1 and TRBJ1-4, with a weak D call TRBD1 (6 bases). CDR1 is SQVTM, CDR2 ANQGSEA, per germline. The CDR3 covers 13 residues. With 4 bases removed from V and 4 bases from J, the gap between germline ends came to 10 bases. This chain's CDR3 is CSVGTAINEKLFF. CDR3 bases: TGCAGCGTTGGGACAGCAATTAATGAAAAACTGTTTTTT.

This clonotype was counted ten times or more. The rearrangement links TRBV12-3 or TRBV12-4 to TRBJ2-7, with 14 bases fitting TRBD2. This CDR3 comprises 16 residues. Losses at the gene ends were 7 bases for V and 6 bases for J; bases not matched to a gene: 11. The chain's CDR3 is CASTGTSGGGFREQYF. DNA of the CDR3: TGTGCCAGCACCGGGACTAGCGGGGGAGGATTCCGCGAGCAGTACTTC.

V gene TRBV5-5 combines with J gene TRBJ2-2; D ambiguous. CDR1 is SGHKS and CDR2 is YYEKEE in the germline V gene (reference sequence). V lost 0 bases, J lost 0 bases, and 6 bases lay in between. The CDR3 is made up of 15 amino acids. The CDR3 region has the DNA TGTGCCAGCAGCTTGGCCCCGGCGAACACCGGGGAGCTGTTTTTT. Encoded protein: CASSLAPANTGELFF. The full variable domain, its missing parts supplied by reference TRBV5-5 and TRBJ2-2, is DAGVTQSPTHLIKTRGQQVTLRCSPISGHKSVSWYQQVLGQGPQFIFQYYEKEERGRGNFPDRFSARQFPNYSSELNVNALLLGDSALYLCASSLAPANTGELFFGEGSRLTVL.

V usage is TRBV7-9 and J usage is TRBJ1-2; D remains ambiguous. V gave up 6 bases and J gave up 8 bases, with 19 bases separating them. The CDR3 consists of 14 residues. Per the germline V gene, CDR1 is SEHNR and CDR2 is FQNEAQ (reference sequence). This CDR3 is CASSSTVKARGYTF. For the CDR3, the DNA is TGTGCCAGCAGTTCGACGGTTAAGGCGAGAGGCTACACCTTC. The full variable domain, rest sourced from reference TRBV7-9 and TRBJ1-2, is DTGVSQNPRHKITKRGQNVTFRCDPISEHNRLYWYRQTLGQGPEFLTYFQNEAQLEKSRLLSDRFSAERPKGSFSTLEIQRTEQGDSAMYLCASSSTVKARGYTFGSGTRLTVV.

This clonotype was counted ten times or more. J is TRBJ1-2 and V is TRBV10-3; 8 bases map to TRBD1. CDR3 length: 14 residues. J was trimmed by 2 bases and V by 7 bases; bases with no gene match: 6. Germline CDR1 and CDR2: ENHRY and SYGVKD. CDR3 residues: CAINGQGGNYGYTF. Written as DNA, the CDR3 is TGTGCCATCAACGGACAGGGAGGAAACTATGGCTACACCTTC.

J is TRBJ2-1 and V is TRBV12-3 or TRBV12-4; D is uncertain. The CDR3 is 12 amino acids. The V gene lost 5 bases and the J gene lost 4 bases, with 6 bases spanning the gap. This CDR3 is CASSRSYNEQFF. The CDR3 DNA reads as TGTGCCAGCAGTAGATCTTACAATGAGCAGTTCTTC.

This clonotype was seen many times. The gene calls are TRBV5-1 and TRBJ2-4; 12 bases map to TRBD2. This CDR3 region has 16 residues. The V segment lost 4 bases and the J segment 6 bases; nucleotides outside the gene matches: 8. Germline values: CDR1 SGHRS, CDR2 YFSETQ. The CDR3 nucleotides are TGCGCCAGCAGCAGATGGACTAGCGGGACTGGAAACATTCAGTACTTC. Amino acid sequence: CASSRWTSGTGNIQYF.

The genes are TRBV19 and TRBJ1-4; D may be TRBD1 (5 bases). The germline gives CDR1 LNHDA, CDR2 SQIVND (reference sequence). V was clipped by 6 bases and J by 8 bases, with 16 bases between them. The CDR3 sequence is 14 residues long. CDR3 protein: CASSPGLSPEKLFF. For the CDR3, the DNA is TGTGCCAGTAGCCCGGGACTATCCCCCGAAAAACTGTTTTTT.

V and J are TRBV12-3 or TRBV12-4 and TRBJ2-1; 13 bases align to TRBD2. The CDR3 contains 14 residues. With 10 bases clipped from V and 7 bases from J, the junction kept 7 bases outside the gene matches. This CDR3 is CAILLTSGRNEQFF. The CDR3 DNA sequence: TGTGCCATCCTCTTGACTAGCGGGAGGAATGAGCAGTTCTTC.

This clonotype was seen repeatedly, ten times or more. This sequence joins TRBV12-3 or TRBV12-4 and TRBJ2-5; D is uncertain. Trimming shortened V by 5 bases and J by 7 bases, and 11 bases separated the two germline ends. This CDR3 is built from 12 residues. CDR3 sequence (DNA): TGTGCCAGCAGTCCGACCCAGGCGACCCAGTACTTC. Its translation: CASSPTQATQYF.

This chain links TRBV18 with TRBJ2-1; D is possibly TRBD2 (5 bases). This CDR3 comprises 16 residues. The V gene lost 2 bases and the J gene lost 5 bases, with 16 bases spanning the gap. From germline, CDR1 is KGHSH and CDR2 LQKENI. The CDR3 sequence is CASSPWDSATNNEQFF. The CDR3 DNA reads as TGTGCCAGCTCACCATGGGATAGCGCAACAAACAATGAGCAGTTCTTC.

In this sample, this clonotype turned up a few times. The chain combines TRBV20-1 with TRBJ1-6; 9 bases align to TRBD1. The junction had 3 bases not matched to a gene; V was cut back by 4 bases and J by 8 bases. Looked up from germline, CDR1 is DFQATT and CDR2 is SNEGSKA (reference sequence). The CDR3 is 13 amino acids. CDR3 bases: TGCAGTGCTAAACAGGGGGCTTATTCACCCCTCCACTTT. It is translated as CSAKQGAYSPLHF.

The V gene is TRBV5-1, the J gene TRBJ1-1; no clear D. The CDR3 extends over 14 amino acids. The germline CDR1 and CDR2 sequences are SGHRS and YFSETQ. Trimming cost V 0 bases and J 1 base, with 7 bases left between them. CDR3 nucleotides: TGCGCCAGCAGCTTGGCGCCGGGGAACACTGAAGCTTTCTTT. Translating gives CASSLAPGNTEAFF.

This clonotype was detected many times. The chain has TRBV7-3 and TRBJ2-1; D gene uncertain. The CDR3 runs 16 residues. The ends were cut back, 0 bases at V and 0 bases at J, with 9 bases in the middle. Germline V gene sequence: CDR1 SGHTA, CDR2 FQGTGA. CDR3 DNA sequence: TGTGCCAGCAGCTTAACGTTCCTTGCCTCCTACAATGAGCAGTTCTTC. Protein: CASSLTFLASYNEQFF.

This sequence joins TRBV20-1 and TRBJ2-5; 7 positions match TRBD1. V lost 5 bases and J lost 5; bases outside the gene matches: 23. There are 18 residues in the CDR3. Germline V gene sequence: CDR1 DFQATT, CDR2 SNEGSKA (reference sequence). The CDR3 region is CSAYDFRTGLGKGETQYF. The DNA of the CDR3 is TGCAGTGCTTATGACTTTCGGACAGGCCTGGGGAAGGGGGAGACCCAGTACTTC.

This clonotype has more than one count but fewer than ten. CDR3 protein: CASSPGTGDYEQYF. In nucleotides, the CDR3 is TGTGCCAGCTCACCCGGAACGGGAGATTACGAGCAGTACTTC. The rearrangement joins TRBV18 to TRBJ2-7; D possibly corresponds to TRBD2 (6 bases). The CDR3 runs to 14 residues. V dropped 3 bases and J dropped 4 bases, with 13 bases sitting between them. Germline-derived CDR1 and CDR2 are KGHSH and LQKENI.

The chain employs TRBV7-2 and TRBJ2-2, with D perhaps matching TRBD1 (7 bases). CDR1 is SGHTA and CDR2 is FQGNSA in the germline V gene. This CDR3 contains 17 residues. Trimming took 5 bases from V and 1 from J, leaving 17 bases between them. CDR3 residues: CASSRRRDSLNTGELFF. CDR3 nucleotide sequence: TGTGCCAGCAGCCGGCGGAGGGACAGTCTGAACACCGGGGAGCTGTTTTTT.